This T cell receptor (beta chain) came from a study of blood T cell repertoires in COVID-19. Profiled with immunoSEQ multiplex PCR; TCRdb holds only in-frame clones, not every one. The sample shows under 200,000 clones, about 80% of them seen only once. Per the germline V gene, CDR1 is SGHRS and CDR2 is YFSETQ. The CDR3 has 15 residues. Trimming took 6 bases from V and 4 from J, leaving 19 bases between them. The chain carries TRBV5-1 and TRBJ1-1; possible D gene TRBD1, 5 bases. The sequencing sample was made of PBMCs or T cells enriched from blood (not recorded which). The sequence was collected from a man aged 45-60 years who had recovered from COVID-19. The CDR3, as DNA: TGCGCCAGCACCCAGTTGCAGGGAGGAGGCACTGAAGCTTTCTTT. Translation: CASTQLQGGGTEAFF.